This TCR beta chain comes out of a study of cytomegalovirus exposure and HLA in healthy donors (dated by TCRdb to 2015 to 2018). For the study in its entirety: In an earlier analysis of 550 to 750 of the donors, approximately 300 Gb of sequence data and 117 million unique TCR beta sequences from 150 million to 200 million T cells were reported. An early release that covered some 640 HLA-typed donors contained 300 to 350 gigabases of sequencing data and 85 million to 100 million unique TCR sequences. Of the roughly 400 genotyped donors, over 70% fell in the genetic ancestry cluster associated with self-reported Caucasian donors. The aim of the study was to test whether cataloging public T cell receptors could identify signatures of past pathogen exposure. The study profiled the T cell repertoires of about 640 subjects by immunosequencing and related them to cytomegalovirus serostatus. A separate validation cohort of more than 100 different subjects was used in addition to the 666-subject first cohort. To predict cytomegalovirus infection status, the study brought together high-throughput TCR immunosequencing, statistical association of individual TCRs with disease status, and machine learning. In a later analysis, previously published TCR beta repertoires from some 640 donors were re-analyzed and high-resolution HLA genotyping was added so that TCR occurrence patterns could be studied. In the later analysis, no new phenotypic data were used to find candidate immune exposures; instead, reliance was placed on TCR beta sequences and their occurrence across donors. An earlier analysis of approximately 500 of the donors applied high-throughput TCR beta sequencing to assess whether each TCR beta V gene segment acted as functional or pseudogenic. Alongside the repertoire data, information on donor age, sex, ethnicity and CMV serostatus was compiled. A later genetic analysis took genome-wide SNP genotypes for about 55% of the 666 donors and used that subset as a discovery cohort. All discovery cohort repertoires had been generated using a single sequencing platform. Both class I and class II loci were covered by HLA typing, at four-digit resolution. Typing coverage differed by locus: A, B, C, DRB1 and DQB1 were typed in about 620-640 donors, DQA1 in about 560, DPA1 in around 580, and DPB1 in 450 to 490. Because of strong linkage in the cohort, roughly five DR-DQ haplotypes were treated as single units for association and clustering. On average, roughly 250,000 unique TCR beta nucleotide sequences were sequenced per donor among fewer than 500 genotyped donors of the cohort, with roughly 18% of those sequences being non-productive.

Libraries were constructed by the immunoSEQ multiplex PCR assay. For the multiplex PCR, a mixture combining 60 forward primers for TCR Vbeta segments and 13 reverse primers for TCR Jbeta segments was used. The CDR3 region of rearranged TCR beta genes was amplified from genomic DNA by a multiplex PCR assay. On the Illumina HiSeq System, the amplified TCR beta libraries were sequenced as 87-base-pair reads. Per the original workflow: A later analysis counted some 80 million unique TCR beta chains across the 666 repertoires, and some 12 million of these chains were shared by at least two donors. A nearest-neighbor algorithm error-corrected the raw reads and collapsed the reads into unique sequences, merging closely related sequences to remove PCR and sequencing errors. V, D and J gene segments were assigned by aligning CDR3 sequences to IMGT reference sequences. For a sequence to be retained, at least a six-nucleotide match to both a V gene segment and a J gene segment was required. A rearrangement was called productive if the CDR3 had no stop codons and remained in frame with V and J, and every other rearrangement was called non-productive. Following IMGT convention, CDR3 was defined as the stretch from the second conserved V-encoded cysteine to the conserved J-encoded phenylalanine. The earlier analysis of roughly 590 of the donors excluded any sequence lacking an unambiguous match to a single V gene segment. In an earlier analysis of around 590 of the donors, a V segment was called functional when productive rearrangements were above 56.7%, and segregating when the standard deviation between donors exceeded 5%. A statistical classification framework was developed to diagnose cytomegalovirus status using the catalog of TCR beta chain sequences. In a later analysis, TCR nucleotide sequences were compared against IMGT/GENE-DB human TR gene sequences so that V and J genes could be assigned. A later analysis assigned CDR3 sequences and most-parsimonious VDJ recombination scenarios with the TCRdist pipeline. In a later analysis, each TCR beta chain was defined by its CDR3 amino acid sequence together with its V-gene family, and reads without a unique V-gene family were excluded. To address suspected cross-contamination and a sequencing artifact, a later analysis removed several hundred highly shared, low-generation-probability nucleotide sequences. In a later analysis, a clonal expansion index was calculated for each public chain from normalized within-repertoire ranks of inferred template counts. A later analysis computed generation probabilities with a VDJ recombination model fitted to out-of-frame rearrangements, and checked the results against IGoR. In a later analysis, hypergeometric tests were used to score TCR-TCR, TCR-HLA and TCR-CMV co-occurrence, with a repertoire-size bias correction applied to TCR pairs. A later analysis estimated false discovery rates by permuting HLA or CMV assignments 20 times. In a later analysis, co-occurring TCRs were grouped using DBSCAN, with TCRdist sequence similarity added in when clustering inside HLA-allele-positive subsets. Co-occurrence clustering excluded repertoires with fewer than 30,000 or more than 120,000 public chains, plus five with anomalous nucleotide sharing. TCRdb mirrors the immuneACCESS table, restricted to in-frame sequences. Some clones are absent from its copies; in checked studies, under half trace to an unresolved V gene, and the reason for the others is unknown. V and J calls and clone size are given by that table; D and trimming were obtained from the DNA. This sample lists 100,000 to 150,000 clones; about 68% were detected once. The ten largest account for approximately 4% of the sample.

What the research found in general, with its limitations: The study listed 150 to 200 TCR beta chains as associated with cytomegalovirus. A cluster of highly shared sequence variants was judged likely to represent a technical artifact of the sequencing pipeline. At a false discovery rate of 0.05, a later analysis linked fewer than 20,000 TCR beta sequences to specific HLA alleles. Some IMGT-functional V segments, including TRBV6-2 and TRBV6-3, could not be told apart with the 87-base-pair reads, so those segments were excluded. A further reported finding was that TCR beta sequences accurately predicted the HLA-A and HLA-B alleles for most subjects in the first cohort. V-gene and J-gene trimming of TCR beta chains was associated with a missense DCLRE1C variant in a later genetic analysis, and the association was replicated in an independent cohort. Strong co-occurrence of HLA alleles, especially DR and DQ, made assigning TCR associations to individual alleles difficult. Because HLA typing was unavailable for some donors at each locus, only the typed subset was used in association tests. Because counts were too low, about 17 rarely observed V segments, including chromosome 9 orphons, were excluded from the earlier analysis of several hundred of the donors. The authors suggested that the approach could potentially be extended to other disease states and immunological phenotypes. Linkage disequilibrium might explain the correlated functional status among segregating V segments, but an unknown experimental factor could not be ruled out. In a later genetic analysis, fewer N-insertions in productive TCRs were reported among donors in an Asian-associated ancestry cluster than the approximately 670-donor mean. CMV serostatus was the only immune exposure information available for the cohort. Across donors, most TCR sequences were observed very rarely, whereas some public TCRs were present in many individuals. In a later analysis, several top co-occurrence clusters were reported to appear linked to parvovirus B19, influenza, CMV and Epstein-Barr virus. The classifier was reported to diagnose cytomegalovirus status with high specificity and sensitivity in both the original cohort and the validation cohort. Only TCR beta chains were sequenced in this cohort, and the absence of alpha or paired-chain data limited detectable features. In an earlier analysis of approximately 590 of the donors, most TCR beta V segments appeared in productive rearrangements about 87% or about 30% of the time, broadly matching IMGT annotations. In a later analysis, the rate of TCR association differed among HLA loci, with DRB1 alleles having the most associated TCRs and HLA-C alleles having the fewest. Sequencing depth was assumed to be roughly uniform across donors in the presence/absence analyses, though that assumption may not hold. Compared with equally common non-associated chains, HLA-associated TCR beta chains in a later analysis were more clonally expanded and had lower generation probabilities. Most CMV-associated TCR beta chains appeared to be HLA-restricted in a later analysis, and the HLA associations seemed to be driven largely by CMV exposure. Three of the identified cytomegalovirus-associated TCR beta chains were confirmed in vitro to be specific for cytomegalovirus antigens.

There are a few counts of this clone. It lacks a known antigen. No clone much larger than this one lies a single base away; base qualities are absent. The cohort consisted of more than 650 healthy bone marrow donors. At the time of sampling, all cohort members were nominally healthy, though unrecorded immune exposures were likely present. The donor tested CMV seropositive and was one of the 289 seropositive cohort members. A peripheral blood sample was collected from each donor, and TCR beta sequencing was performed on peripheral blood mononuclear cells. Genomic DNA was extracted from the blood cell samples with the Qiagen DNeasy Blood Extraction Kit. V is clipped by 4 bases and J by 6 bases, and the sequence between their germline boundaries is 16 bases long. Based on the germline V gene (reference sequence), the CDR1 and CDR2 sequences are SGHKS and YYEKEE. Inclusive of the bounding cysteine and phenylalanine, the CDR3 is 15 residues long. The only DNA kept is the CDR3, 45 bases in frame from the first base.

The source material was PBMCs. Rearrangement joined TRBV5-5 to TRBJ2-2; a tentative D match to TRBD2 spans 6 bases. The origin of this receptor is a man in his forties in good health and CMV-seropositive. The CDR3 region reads CASSRSASVSGELFF. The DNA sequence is TGTGCCAGCAGCCGTAGCGCTAGCGTGTCCGGGGAGCTGTTTTTT. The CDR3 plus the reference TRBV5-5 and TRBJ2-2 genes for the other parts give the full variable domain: DAGVTQSPTHLIKTRGQQVTLRCSPISGHKSVSWYQQVLGQGPQFIFQYYEKEERGRGNFPDRFSARQFPNYSSELNVNALLLGDSALYLCASSRSASVSGELFFGEGSRLTVL.